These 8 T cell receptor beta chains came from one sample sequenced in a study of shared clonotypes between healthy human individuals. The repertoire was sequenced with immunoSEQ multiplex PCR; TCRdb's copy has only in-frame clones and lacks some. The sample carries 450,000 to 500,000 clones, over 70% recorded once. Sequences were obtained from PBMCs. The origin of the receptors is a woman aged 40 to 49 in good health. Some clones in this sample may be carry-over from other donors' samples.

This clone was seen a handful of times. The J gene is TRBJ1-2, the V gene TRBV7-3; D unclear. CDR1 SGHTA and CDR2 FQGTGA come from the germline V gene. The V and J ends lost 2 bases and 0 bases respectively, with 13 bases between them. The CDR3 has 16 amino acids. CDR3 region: CASSLGFASSNYGYTF. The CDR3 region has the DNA TGTGCCAGCAGCTTAGGTTTCGCGTCATCTAACTATGGCTACACCTTC.

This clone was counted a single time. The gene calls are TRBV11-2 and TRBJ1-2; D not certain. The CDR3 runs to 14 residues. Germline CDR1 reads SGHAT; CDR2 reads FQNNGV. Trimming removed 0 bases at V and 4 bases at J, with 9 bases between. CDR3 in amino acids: CASSLDWFAYGYTF. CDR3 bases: TGTGCCAGCAGCTTAGATTGGTTTGCCTATGGCTACACCTTC.

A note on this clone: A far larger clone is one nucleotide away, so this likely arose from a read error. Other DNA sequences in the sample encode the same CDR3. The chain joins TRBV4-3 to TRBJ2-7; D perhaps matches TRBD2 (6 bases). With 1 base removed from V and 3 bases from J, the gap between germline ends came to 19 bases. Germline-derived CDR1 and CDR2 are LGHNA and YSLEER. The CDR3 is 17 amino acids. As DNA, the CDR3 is TGCGCCAGCAGCCAAGGAGCGGGCAGCGGTGTCCGCTACGAGCAGTACTTC. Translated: CASSQGAGSGVRYEQYF.

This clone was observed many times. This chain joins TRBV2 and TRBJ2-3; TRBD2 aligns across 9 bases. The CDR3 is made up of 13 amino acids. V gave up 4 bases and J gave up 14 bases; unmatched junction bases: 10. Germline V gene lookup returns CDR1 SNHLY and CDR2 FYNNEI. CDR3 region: CASSGGGGLALYF. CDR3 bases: TGTGCCAGCAGTGGTGGTGGGGGACTAGCTCTGTATTTT.

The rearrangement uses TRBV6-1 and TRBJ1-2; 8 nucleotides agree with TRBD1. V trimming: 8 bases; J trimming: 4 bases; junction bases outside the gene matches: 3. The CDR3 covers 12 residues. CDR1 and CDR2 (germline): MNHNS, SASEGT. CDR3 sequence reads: CASRTGTYGYTF. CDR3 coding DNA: TGTGCCAGCCGGACAGGGACCTATGGCTACACCTTC.

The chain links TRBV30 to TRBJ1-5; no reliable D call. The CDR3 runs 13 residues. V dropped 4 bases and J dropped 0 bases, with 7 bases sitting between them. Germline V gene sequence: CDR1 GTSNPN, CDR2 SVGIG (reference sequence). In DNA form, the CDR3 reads TGTGCCTGGAACGAACGTAGCAATCAGCCCCAGCATTTT. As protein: CAWNERSNQPQHF. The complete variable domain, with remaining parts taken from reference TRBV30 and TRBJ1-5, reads SQTIHQWPATLVQPVGSPLSLECTVEGTSNPNLYWYRQAAGRGLQLLFYSVGIGQISSEVPQNLSASRPQDRQFILSSKKLLLSDSGFYLCAWNERSNQPQHFGDGTRLSIL.

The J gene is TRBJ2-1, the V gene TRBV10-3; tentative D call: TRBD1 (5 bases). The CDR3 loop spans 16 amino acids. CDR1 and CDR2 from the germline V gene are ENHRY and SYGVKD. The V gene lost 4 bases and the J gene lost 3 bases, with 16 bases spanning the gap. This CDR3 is CAISGVRGKFYNEQFF. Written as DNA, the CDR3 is TGTGCCATCAGTGGCGTTAGGGGAAAATTCTACAATGAGCAGTTCTTC.

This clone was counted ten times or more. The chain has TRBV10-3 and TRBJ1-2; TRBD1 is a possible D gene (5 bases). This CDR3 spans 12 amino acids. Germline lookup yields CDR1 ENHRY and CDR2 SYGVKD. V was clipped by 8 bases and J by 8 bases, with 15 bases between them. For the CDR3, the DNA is TGTGCCATCGGGGCGGTTGGAGGAGGCTACACCTTC. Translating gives CAIGAVGGGYTF.